The rows below give T cell receptor beta chains drawn from one sample of a study of T cells in Graves' hyperthyroidism and ophthalmopathy. One entry per CDR3 protein, called by TCRdb with MiXCR from the multiplex PCR reads. There are some 370,000 distinct CDR3 sequences in the sample; roughly 13% occur only once, and around 28% lies in the top ten. Sequencing was done on a sample of blood. The receptors here all came from a man aged 50-60 years with Graves' ophthalmopathy. The CDR3 runs from the conserved cysteine through the conserved F or W. A D gene is named only where the DNA matches it firmly. Clone size appears in some rows only: once, few, many, or a class for an expanded clone.

D: TRBD2
size: many
J: TRBJ2-7
V: TRBV27
DNA: TGTGCCAGCCAGGGACTAATATCCTACGAGCAGTACTTC
CDR3: CASQGLISYEQYF

D: TRBD1
size: few
J: TRBJ2-7
V: TRBV13
DNA: TGTGCCAGCAGCTCCCGGACAGGGGGCGATAGTTTCCGCGAGCAGTACTTC
CDR3: CASSSRTGGDSFREQYF

D: -
size: -
J: TRBJ1-6
V: TRBV25-1
DNA: TGTGCCAGCAGTGACTGGGGCCGGAATTCACCCCTCCACTTT
CDR3: CASSDWGRNSPLHF

D: -
size: many
J: TRBJ1-5
V: TRBV15
DNA: TGTGCCACCAGCTTGTGGGAGGGGAGGCGCAATCAGCCCCAGCATTTT
CDR3: CATSLWEGRRNQPQHF

D: TRBD2
size: -
J: TRBJ2-3
V: TRBV19
DNA: TGTGCCAGTCACGGACTAGCGGGGACAGATACGCAGTATTTT
CDR3: CASHGLAGTDTQYF

D: -
size: many
J: TRBJ1-1
V: TRBV10-1
DNA: TGCGCCAGCAGTGAGTCAGGGAGTGCTGAAGCTTTCTTT
CDR3: CASSESGSAEAFF

D: -
size: few
J: TRBJ2-1
V: TRBV19
DNA: TGTGCCTCCAACTCCGGGACACCGACCTACAATGAGCAGTTCTTC
CDR3: CASNSGTPTYNEQFF

D: -
size: few
J: TRBJ2-1
V: TRBV4-2
DNA: TGTGCCAGCAGCCAAGAATGGGGGGCCCGAGGGGAGCAGTTCTTC
CDR3: CASSQEWGARGEQFF

D: -
size: many
J: TRBJ2-1
V: TRBV18
DNA: TGTGCCAGCTCAGCAAAGAGCTCCTACAATGAGCAGTTCTTC
CDR3: CASSAKSSYNEQFF

D: TRBD2
size: -
J: TRBJ2-1
V: TRBV20-1
DNA: TGCAGTAGTATCCTGGGACTAGCTTTTCATGAGCAGTTCTTC
CDR3: CSSILGLAFHEQFF

D: TRBD2
size: -
J: TRBJ2-7
V: TRBV6-5
DNA: TGTGCCAGCAGTTACACTAGCGGTCCGGGGGAGCAGTACTTC
CDR3: CASSYTSGPGEQYF

D: -
size: many
J: TRBJ2-3
V: TRBV11-2
DNA: TGTGCCAGTTATGTTAGGGACACCACATCATCCGGAGATACGCAGTATTTT
CDR3: CASYVRDTTSSGDTQYF